This TCR beta chain was sequenced for a study of blood T cell repertoires in COVID-19. The protocol was immunoSEQ multiplex PCR, while the TCRdb copy is restricted to in-frame clones and leaves out a portion. The sample contains 170,000 or so clones, roughly 90% of which appear only once. The receptor comes from a woman aged 45 to 65 who had recovered from COVID-19. Material for sequencing was PBMCs or T cells enriched from blood (not recorded which).

CDR3 nucleotides: TGCGCCAGCAGCTTGGGGGCGACAGGGGGCGGCTACGAGCAGTACTTC. It yields the protein CASSLGATGGGYEQYF. This chain joins TRBV5-1 and TRBJ2-7; the match to TRBD1 covers 10 bases. Germline V gene data show CDR1 as SGHRS and CDR2 as YFSETQ. The CDR3 is 16 amino acids. The trim removed 0 bases at V and 3 bases at J, leaving 6 bases unmatched.